The sequence of this T cell receptor (beta chain) was determined in a study of T cells in Graves' hyperthyroidism and ophthalmopathy. Isolation of PBMCs was performed on 8.5 to 10 ml fresh peripheral blood. The CDR3 has 11 amino acids. Looked up from germline, CDR1 is MDHEN and CDR2 is SYDVKM. The germline V and J ends were trimmed by 5 bases and 4 bases, with 6 bases remaining between them. RNA transcripts gave rise to amplified TCR beta CDR3 regions. A first-round RT-PCR of the TCR CDR3 used the HTBI primer set. From the multiplex PCR reads, TCRdb called clonotypes with MiXCR, one entry per CDR3 protein. The sample includes 130,000 to 150,000 distinct CDR3 sequences, around 20% of them seen just once. This clonotype came up many times.

Sequenced sample: blood. The source of this sequence is a woman aged 45-60 years with Graves' hyperthyroidism that later progressed to Graves' ophthalmopathy. The chain combines TRBV28 with TRBJ2-7; no reliable D call. CDR3: CASSQRYEQYF. The CDR3 DNA is TGTGCCAGCAGTCAACGATACGAGCAGTACTTC. The full variable domain, with the rest looked up from reference TRBV28 and TRBJ2-7, is DVKVTQSSRYLVKRTGEKVFLECVQDMDHENMFWYRQDPGLGLRLIYFSYDVKMKEKGDIPEGYSVSREKKERFSLILESASTNQTSMYLCASSQRYEQYFGPGTRLTVT.